The present entry profiles one T cell receptor beta chain with its context. Construction of the TCRbeta library involved unique molecular identifiers. Each CDR3 protein gets one entry after TCRdb re-called the PCR reads with MiXCR. The sample yields almost 400,000 distinct CDR3 sequences, 20% seen once. This sample was included in a study of T-cell reconstitution after alpha-beta-depleted transplantation in children. CDR3 length: 15 amino acids. Germline assignment: CDR1 SGHTA and CDR2 FQGTGA. The germline V and J ends were trimmed by 5 bases and 2 bases, with 15 bases remaining between them. The receptor's source is a human donor who donated a stem cell graft to a child with acute myeloid leukemia. Sequencing used PBMCs from the stem cell graft donor, obtained from the stem cell graft. V gene TRBV7-3 combines with J gene TRBJ2-5; no reliable D call. DNA of the CDR3: TGTGCCAGCAGCCCCAGTCCTACCGAACAAGAGACCCAGTACTTC. It encodes CASSPSPTEQETQYF.